This T cell receptor (beta chain) was captured in a study of T cells in Graves' hyperthyroidism and ophthalmopathy. Study results and caveats: Most expanded thyroid clonotypes above 0.001 also appeared in blood.

This clonotype was seen many times. Its target is not known. The CDR3 loop spans 14 amino acids. Trimming took 6 bases from V and 11 from J, leaving 17 bases between them. CDR1 and CDR2 from the germline V gene are MNHEY and SMNVEV (reference sequence). Ophthalmopathy in the patients scored at least 3 on Clinical Activity Score and at least 4 on NOSPECS grade, lasting under 3 months. The PBMCs studied were ones that came from roughly 9.4 ml fresh peripheral blood. RNA transcripts were the template for amplifying TCR beta CDR3 regions. The HTBI primer set served for first-round RT-PCR of the TCR CDR3. TCRdb itself ran the multiplex PCR reads through MiXCR, one entry per CDR3 protein. The profile shows around 300,000 distinct CDR3 sequences, roughly 13% of them singletons.

The sequence derives from a woman in her forties with Graves' ophthalmopathy. The rearrangement links TRBV27 to TRBJ1-6; unclear D gene. Material for sequencing was blood. The CDR3 region has the DNA TGTGCCAGCAGCTCGAAATTCAGTCTTACACCCCTCCACTTT. Its translation is CASSSKFSLTPLHF.